Listed below are T cell receptor beta chains from one sample, sequenced in a study of identical twins. TCRdb re-derived calls from the 5' RACE reads in MiXCR, one entry per CDR3 protein. Of some 560,000 distinct CDR3 sequences in the sample, around 9.6% were seen once. These same data were also listed under a study on yellow fever vaccine responses in identical twins.

Material: PBMCs. The source is a woman aged 18-29 years in good health. CDR3s include the opening cysteine and the closing phenylalanine or tryptophan. Each record gives: V gene, J gene, D gene, clone size, CDR3 DNA, CDR3 protein. D genes are given only for firm matches. The size entry is marked missing in some rows and otherwise reads once, few, many or a size class.

V gene: TRBV27
J gene: TRBJ2-5
D gene: .
clone size: .
CDR3 DNA: TGTGCCAGCAGTTTTACAGCAGAAGAGACCCAGTACTTC
CDR3 protein: CASSFTAEETQYF

V gene: TRBV27
J gene: TRBJ2-3
D gene: .
clone size: many
CDR3 DNA: TGTGCCAGCAGTTTCCTAATCAGTAGCACAGATACGCAGTATTTT
CDR3 protein: CASSFLISSTDTQYF

V gene: TRBV10-3
J gene: TRBJ2-7
D gene: .
clone size: many
CDR3 DNA: TGTGCCATCAGCCGGAATCTCGACTACGAGCAGTACTTC
CDR3 protein: CAISRNLDYEQYF

V gene: TRBV2
J gene: TRBJ2-2
D gene: .
clone size: .
CDR3 DNA: TGTGCCAGCAGTGAAGATTTCAGTTACACCGGGGAGCTGTTTTTT
CDR3 protein: CASSEDFSYTGELFF

V gene: TRBV7-2
J gene: TRBJ1-2
D gene: TRBD1
clone size: .
CDR3 DNA: TGTGCCAGCAGCTCGGACAGGGGTTGGTATGGCTACACCTTC
CDR3 protein: CASSSDRGWYGYTF

V gene: TRBV7-3
J gene: TRBJ2-1
D gene: TRBD1
clone size: many
CDR3 DNA: TGTGCCAGCAGCCCCGGACAGGGCAATGAGCAGTTCTTC
CDR3 protein: CASSPGQGNEQFF

V gene: TRBV29-1
J gene: TRBJ2-1
D gene: .
clone size: many
CDR3 DNA: TGCAGCGCATCTCGGGAGGGGGCCAATGAGCAGTTCTTC
CDR3 protein: CSASREGANEQFF

V gene: TRBV27
J gene: TRBJ2-1
D gene: .
clone size: few
CDR3 DNA: TGTGCCAGCGGGGCGGGGTTAGCCTACAATGAGCAGTTCTTC
CDR3 protein: CASGAGLAYNEQFF

V gene: TRBV27
J gene: TRBJ2-7
D gene: TRBD2
clone size: many
CDR3 DNA: TGTGCCAGCAGTTTAGATTCTGGGGGGGCCTACGAGCAGTACTTC
CDR3 protein: CASSLDSGGAYEQYF

V gene: TRBV5-8
J gene: TRBJ2-7
D gene: TRBD1
clone size: few
CDR3 DNA: TGTGCCAGCAGCGTTTGGGAAGGACAGGTTACCTACGAGCAGTACTTC
CDR3 protein: CASSVWEGQVTYEQYF

V gene: TRBV7-3
J gene: TRBJ2-3
D gene: .
clone size: .
CDR3 DNA: TGTGCCAGCAGCGCCGGGTTAAGAGATACGCAGTATTTT
CDR3 protein: CASSAGLRDTQYF

V gene: TRBV7-9
J gene: TRBJ2-5
D gene: .
clone size: .
CDR3 DNA: TGTGCCAGCAGTTTTCGAGGGTTTGAGTCTTGGGAGACCCAGTACTTC
CDR3 protein: CASSFRGFESWETQYF

V gene: TRBV5-1
J gene: TRBJ1-2
D gene: .
clone size: many
CDR3 DNA: TGCGCCAGCAGCTTGGCCGACCCGGATCAATATGGCTACACCTTC
CDR3 protein: CASSLADPDQYGYTF

V gene: TRBV7-9
J gene: TRBJ1-2
D gene: .
clone size: few
CDR3 DNA: TGTGCCAGCAGCGCGGACAGCTCCTATGGCTACACCTTC
CDR3 protein: CASSADSSYGYTF

V gene: TRBV21-1
J gene: TRBJ2-7
D gene: .
clone size: few
CDR3 DNA: TGTGCCAGCAGCAAAATCTCCGGGAGATGCTCCTACGAGCAGTACTTC
CDR3 protein: CASSKISGRCSYEQYF